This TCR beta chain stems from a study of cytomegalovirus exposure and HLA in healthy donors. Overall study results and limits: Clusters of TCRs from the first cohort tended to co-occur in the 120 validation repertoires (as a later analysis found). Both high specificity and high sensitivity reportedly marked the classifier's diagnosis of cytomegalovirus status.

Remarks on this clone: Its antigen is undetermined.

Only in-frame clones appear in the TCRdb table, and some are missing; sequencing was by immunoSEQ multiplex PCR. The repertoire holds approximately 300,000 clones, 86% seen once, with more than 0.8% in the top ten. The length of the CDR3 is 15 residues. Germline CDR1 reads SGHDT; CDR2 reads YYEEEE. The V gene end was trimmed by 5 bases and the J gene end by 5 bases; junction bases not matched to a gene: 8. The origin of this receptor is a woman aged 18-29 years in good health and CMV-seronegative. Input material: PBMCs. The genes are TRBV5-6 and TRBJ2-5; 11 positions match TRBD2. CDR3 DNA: TGTGCCAGCAGAGGACTACTAGCGGGAGACGAGACCCAGTACTTC. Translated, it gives CASRGLLAGDETQYF.